This T cell receptor (beta chain) was recovered during a study of blood T cell repertoires in COVID-19. The CDR3 spans 15 residues. Germline V gene data show CDR1 as MGHRA and CDR2 as YSYEKL. J gave up 2 bases and V 4 bases, and 7 bases lay outside the gene matches. In the source study's methods: Amplification of reference gene primers provided the estimated nucleated cell counts. Profiling relied on immunoSEQ multiplex PCR, and the TCRdb table lists in-frame clones only, not all of them. V and J calls and clone size are those listed in that table; D and trimming were worked out from the DNA. The sample consists of about 210,000 clones, about 86% of them appearing once.

The J gene is TRBJ2-7, the V gene TRBV4-1, with 8 bases fitting TRBD2. Sequenced: PBMCs or T cells enriched from blood (not recorded which). The TCR comes from a woman aged 45 to 65 with acute COVID-19. CDR3: CASSRTSSSPYEQYF. For the CDR3, the DNA is TGCGCCAGCAGCCGGACTAGCTCCAGCCCCTACGAGCAGTACTTC.